The TCR beta chain described here comes from a study of PD-1 blockade in classical Hodgkin lymphoma. Findings and limits, study-wide: Healthy donors reportedly exceeded newly diagnosed patients in baseline TCR diversity. TCR diversity rose significantly by C4D1 in CD4+ but not CD8+ cells.

Time point defined: cycle 4 day 1 (C4D1), after less than seven weeks of nivolumab. Relapses following autologous stem cell transplantation were seen in all patients, with brentuximab vedotin exposure varying. Details on this clone: Its antigen is undetermined.

TCRdb's copy holds only in-frame clones and misses some; the assay was immunoSEQ multiplex PCR. The sample has about 27,000 clones; roughly 72% are singletons. The germline gives CDR1 LNHDA, CDR2 SQIVND (reference sequence). This CDR3 comprises 13 residues. Sequences were derived from peripheral blood mononuclear cells (PBMCs), sampled before the fourth cycle of nivolumab. The J gene is TRBJ2-7, the V gene TRBV19, with D perhaps matching TRBD1 (7 bases). The receptor was derived from a human donor with classical Hodgkin lymphoma. CDR3: CPVPRDRSYEQYF. For the CDR3, the DNA is TGTCCCGTCCCGCGGGACAGATCCTACGAGCAGTACTTC.